This T cell receptor beta chain is drawn from a study of blood T cell repertoires in COVID-19. Cohorts were based on clinical histories the participants reported. Using immunoSEQ multiplex PCR, the repertoire was profiled, and TCRdb retains in-frame clones only, with some absent. The data show approximately 170,000 clones, around four fifths seen once. The CDR3 is 13 residues long. Germline CDR1 reads SGHTA; CDR2 reads FQGTGA. Trimming pared 3 bases from V and 1 base from J, leaving 6 bases between. Regarding this clone: This CDR3 is also generated by other DNA sequences in the sample.

The sequencing input was PBMCs or T cells enriched from blood (not recorded which). The chain combines TRBV7-3 with TRBJ1-1; TRBD1 might be the D (5 bases). This receptor was obtained from a woman in her 50s who had recovered from COVID-19. The CDR3 DNA reads as TGTGCCAGCAGCTTGCAGGGGAACACTGAAGCTTTCTTT. Its protein product is CASSLQGNTEAFF.